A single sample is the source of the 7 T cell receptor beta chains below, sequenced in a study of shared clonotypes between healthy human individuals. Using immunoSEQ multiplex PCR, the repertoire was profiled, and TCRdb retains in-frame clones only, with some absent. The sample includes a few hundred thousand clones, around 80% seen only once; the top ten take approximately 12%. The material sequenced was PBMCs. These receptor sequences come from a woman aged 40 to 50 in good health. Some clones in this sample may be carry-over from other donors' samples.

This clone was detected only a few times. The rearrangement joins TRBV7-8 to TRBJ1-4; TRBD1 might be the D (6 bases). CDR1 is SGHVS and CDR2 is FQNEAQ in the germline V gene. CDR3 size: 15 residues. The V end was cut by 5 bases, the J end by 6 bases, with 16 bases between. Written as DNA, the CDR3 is TGTGCCAGCAGCCGGGAGGGGGAAAGGGATGAAAAACTGTTTTTT. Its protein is CASSREGERDEKLFF.

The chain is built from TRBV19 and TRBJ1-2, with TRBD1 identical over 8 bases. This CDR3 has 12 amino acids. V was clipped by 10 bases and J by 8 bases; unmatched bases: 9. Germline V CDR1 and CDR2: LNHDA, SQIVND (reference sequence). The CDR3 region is CATGQGLQGYTF. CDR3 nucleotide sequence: TGTGCCACTGGACAGGGATTGCAAGGCTACACCTTC.

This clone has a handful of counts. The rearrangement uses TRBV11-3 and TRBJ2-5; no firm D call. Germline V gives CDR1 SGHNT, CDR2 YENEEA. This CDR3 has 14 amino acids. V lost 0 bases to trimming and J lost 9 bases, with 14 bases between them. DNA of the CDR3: TGTGCCAGCAGCTTAGATGTGAACTCTGCGGCCCAGTACTTC. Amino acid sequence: CASSLDVNSAAQYF.

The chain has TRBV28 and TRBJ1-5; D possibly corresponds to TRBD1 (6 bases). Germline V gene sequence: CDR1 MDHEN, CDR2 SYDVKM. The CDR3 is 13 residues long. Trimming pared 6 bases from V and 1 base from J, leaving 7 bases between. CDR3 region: CASRRGSNQPQHF. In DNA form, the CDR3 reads TGTGCCAGCAGGAGGGGGAGCAATCAGCCCCAGCATTTT. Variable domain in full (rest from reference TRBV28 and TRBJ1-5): DVKVTQSSRYLVKRTGEKVFLECVQDMDHENMFWYRQDPGLGLRLIYFSYDVKMKEKGDIPEGYSVSREKKERFSLILESASTNQTSMYLCASRRGSNQPQHFGDGTRLSIL.

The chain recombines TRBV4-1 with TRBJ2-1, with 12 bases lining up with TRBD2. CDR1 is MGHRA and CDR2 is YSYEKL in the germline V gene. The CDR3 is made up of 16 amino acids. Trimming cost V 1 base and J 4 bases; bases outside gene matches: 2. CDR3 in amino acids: CASSQVTSGSYNEQFF. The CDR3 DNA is TGCGCCAGCAGCCAAGTGACTAGCGGGAGTTACAATGAGCAGTTCTTC.

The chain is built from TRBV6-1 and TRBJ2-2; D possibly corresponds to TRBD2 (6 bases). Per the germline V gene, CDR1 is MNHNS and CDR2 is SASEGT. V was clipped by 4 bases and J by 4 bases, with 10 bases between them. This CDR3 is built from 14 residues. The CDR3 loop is CASSALASTGELFF. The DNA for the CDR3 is TGTGCCAGCAGTGCCCTAGCGAGCACCGGGGAGCTGTTTTTT.

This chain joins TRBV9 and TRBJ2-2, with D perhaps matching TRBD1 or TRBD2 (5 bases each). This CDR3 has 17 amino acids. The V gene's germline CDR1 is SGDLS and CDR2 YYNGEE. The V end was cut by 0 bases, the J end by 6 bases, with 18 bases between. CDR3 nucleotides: TGTGCCAGCAGCGTAGCTCCGGACGCCTCGGGGCCCGGGGAGCTGTTTTTT. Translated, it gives CASSVAPDASGPGELFF.